Each of the 5 T cell receptor beta chains below was sequenced from the same sample in a study of T-cell memory formation after mild COVID-19. One entry per CDR3 protein results from TCRdb running MiXCR on the 5' RACE reads. The table includes about 350,000 distinct CDR3 sequences, around 15% detected once. The sequenced material came from PBMCs or a T cell subset sorted from them (not recorded which). These receptor sequences come from a man between 18 and 35 years old who had mild COVID-19 (a few samples of this study predate the infection). Cell type and time point are not known.

This chain connects TRBV7-9 to TRBJ2-3, with a weak D call TRBD2 (6 bases). The CDR3 loop spans 15 amino acids. V was clipped by 4 bases and J by 2 bases, with 13 bases between them. Germline CDR1 SEHNR, CDR2 FQNEAQ (reference sequence). CDR3 in DNA: TGTGCCAGCAGCTCGCGGGACTTCGACACAGATACGCAGTATTTT. Translation gives CASSSRDFDTDTQYF.

The chain is built from TRBV4-1 and TRBJ1-3; D gene uncertain. V was trimmed by 6 bases and J by 2 bases, leaving 8 bases between them. This CDR3 is built from 13 residues. Germline loops: CDR1 MGHRA, CDR2 YSYEKL. CDR3 bases: TGCGCCAGCAGTCTCACTCCTGGAAACACCATATATTTT. This gives the protein CASSLTPGNTIYF.

In its sample, this clonotype was seen a few times. V usage is TRBV9 and J usage is TRBJ2-3, with 12 bases identical to TRBD2. Per the germline V gene, CDR1 is SGDLS and CDR2 is YYNGEE. The CDR3 loop spans 16 amino acids. The junction had 3 bases not matched to a gene; V was cut back by 0 bases and J by 4 bases. CDR3 loop: CASSVETSGGSDTQYF. CDR3 nucleotides: TGTGCCAGCAGCGTAGAAACTAGCGGGGGGTCAGATACGCAGTATTTT.

This clonotype has a handful of counts. The gene calls are TRBV7-2 and TRBJ2-1, with D perhaps TRBD1 or TRBD2 (6 bases each). This CDR3 is 17 amino acids long. Germline V gene sequence: CDR1 SGHTA, CDR2 FQGNSA. V gave up 1 base and J gave up 6 bases, with 19 bases separating them. DNA of the CDR3: TGTGCCAGCAGCTTAGTGCCCCCGGGGGCCTTTGGCAATGAGCAGTTCTTC. It codes for CASSLVPPGAFGNEQFF.

This clonotype was counted at least ten times. V and J are TRBV15 and TRBJ2-7; D remains ambiguous. Germline CDR1 reads LNHNV; CDR2 reads YYDKDF (reference sequence). This CDR3 is built from 13 residues. The V end lost 6 bases, the J end lost 2 bases, and 11 bases lay between the germline ends. The DNA of the CDR3 is TGTGCCACCAGGTATCTCGGAACCTACGAGCAGTACGTC. Translating gives CATRYLGTYEQYV.